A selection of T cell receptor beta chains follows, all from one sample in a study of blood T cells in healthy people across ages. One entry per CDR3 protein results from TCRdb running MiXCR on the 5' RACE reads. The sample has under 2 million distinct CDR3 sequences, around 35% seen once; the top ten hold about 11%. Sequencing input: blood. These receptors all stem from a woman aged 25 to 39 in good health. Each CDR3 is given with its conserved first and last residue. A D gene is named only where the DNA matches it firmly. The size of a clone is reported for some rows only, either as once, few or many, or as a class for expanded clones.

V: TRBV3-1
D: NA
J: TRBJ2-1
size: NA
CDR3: CASRLAREQFF
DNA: TGTGCCAGCAGACTAGCAAGAGAGCAGTTCTTC

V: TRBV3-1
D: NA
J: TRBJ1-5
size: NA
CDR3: CASSEAEGGQPQHF
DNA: TGTGCCAGCAGCGAAGCAGAGGGTGGCCAGCCCCAGCATTTT

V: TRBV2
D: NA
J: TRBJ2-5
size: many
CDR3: CASSEAGTKGETQYF
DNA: TGTGCCAGCAGTGAAGCCGGGACAAAGGGGGAGACCCAGTACTTC

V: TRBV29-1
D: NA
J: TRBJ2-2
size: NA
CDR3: CSARGRNTGELFF
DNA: TGCAGCGCAAGGGGCAGAAACACCGGGGAGCTGTTTTTT

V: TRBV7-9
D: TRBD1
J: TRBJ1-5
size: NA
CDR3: CASSLGQGQREPQHF
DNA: TGTGCCAGCAGCTTAGGACAGGGGCAAAGGGAGCCCCAGCATTTT

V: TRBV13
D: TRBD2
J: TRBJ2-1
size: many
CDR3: CASSLVAGGSYNEQFF
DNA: TGTGCCAGCAGCTTAGTTGCGGGGGGTTCCTACAATGAGCAGTTCTTC

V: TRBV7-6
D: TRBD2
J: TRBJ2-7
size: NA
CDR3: CASSLESGREREQYF
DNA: TGTGCCAGCAGCTTAGAGTCAGGGCGGGAGCGGGAGCAGTACTTC

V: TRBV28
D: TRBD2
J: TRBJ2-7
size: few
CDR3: CASSLEGGSRYEQYF
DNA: TGTGCCAGCAGTTTAGAAGGCGGGAGTAGGTACGAGCAGTACTTC

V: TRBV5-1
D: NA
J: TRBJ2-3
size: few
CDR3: CASSRNWDGTDTQYF
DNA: TGCGCCAGCAGCCGAAATTGGGATGGCACAGATACGCAGTATTTT

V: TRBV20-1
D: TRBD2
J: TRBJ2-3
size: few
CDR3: CSARDLLAGAADTQYF
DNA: TGCAGTGCTAGAGATCTCCTAGCGGGAGCGGCAGATACGCAGTATTTT

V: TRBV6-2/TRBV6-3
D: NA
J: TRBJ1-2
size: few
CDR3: CASHPSGRSNYGYTF
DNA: TGTGCCAGCCACCCCTCGGGCAGATCTAACTATGGCTACACCTTC

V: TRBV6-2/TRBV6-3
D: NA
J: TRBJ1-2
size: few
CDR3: CASSYSRAVTNYGYTF
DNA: TGTGCCAGCAGTTACTCCAGGGCAGTAACTAACTATGGCTACACCTTC

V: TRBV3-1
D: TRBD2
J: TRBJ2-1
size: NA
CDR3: CASSQGGGNNEQFF
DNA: TGTGCCAGCAGCCAAGGCGGGGGGAACAATGAGCAGTTCTTC

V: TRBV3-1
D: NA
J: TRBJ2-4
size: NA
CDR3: CASSQPGSAKNIQYF
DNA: TGTGCCAGCAGCCAACCAGGGTCGGCCAAAAACATTCAGTACTTC

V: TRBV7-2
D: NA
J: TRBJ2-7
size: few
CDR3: CAGSIPGTPFYEQYF
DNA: TGTGCCGGCAGCATCCCCGGGACACCCTTCTACGAGCAGTACTTC

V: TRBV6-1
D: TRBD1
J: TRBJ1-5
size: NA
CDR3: CASSPIPLTGRGQPQHF
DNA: TGTGCCAGCAGTCCAATACCATTGACAGGGAGGGGTCAGCCCCAGCATTTT

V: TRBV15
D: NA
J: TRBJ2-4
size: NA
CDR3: CATTNSGAKNIQYF
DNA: TGTGCCACCACCAACAGTGGTGCCAAAAACATTCAGTACTTC

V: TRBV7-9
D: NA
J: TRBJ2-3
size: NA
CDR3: CASSLPVSGYTDAQYF
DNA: TGTGCCAGCAGCTTACCTGTCTCGGGGTACACAGATGCGCAGTATTTT

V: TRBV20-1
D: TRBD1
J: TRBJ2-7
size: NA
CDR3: CSARDEGQAPYEQYF
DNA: TGCAGTGCTAGAGATGAGGGACAGGCGCCCTACGAGCAGTACTTC

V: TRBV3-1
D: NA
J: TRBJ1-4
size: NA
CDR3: CASSLRDGYNEKLFF
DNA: TGTGCCAGCAGCCTCCGGGACGGCTATAACGAAAAACTGTTTTTT

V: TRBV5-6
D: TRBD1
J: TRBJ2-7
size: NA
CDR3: CASSPATGDSPRYF
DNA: TGTGCCAGCAGCCCCGCGACAGGGGACTCTCCTCGGTACTTC

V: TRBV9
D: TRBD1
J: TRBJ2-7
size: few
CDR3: CASSPGGLSYEQYF
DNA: TGTGCCAGCAGCCCAGGGGGTCTTAGCTACGAGCAGTACTTC

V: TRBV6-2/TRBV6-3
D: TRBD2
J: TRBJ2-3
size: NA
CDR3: CASSYRWLAGGLDTQYF
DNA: TGTGCCAGCAGTTACCGCTGGCTAGCGGGGGGGCTGGATACGCAGTATTTT

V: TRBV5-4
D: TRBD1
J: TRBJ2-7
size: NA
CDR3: CASSSRQGAAYEQYF
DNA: TGTGCCAGCAGCTCCCGACAGGGGGCCGCCTACGAGCAGTACTTC

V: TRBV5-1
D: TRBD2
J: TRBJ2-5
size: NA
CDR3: CASSWGGLAGNQETQYF
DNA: TGCGCCAGCAGCTGGGGTGGACTAGCGGGGAACCAAGAGACCCAGTACTTC

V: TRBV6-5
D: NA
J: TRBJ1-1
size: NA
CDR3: CASTLGVYGIEAFF
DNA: TGTGCCAGCACCCTAGGCGTGTATGGCATTGAAGCTTTCTTT

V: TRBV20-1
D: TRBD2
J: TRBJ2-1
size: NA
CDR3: CSAPRTSGRAGNEQFF
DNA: TGCAGTGCCCCCCGGACTAGCGGGAGGGCCGGTAACGAGCAGTTCTTC

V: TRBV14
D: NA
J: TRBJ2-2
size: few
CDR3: CASSQRGIAGELFF
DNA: TGTGCCAGCAGCCAGAGGGGTATCGCCGGGGAGCTGTTTTTT

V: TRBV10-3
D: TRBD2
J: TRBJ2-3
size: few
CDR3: CAIGGGTDTQYF
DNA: TGTGCCATCGGGGGGGGCACAGATACGCAGTATTTT

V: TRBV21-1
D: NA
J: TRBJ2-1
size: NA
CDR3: CASSALAGEEQFF
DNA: TGTGCCAGCAGCGCCCTAGCGGGAGAAGAGCAGTTCTTC

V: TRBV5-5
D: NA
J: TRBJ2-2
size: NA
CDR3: CASSLTRGTGELFF
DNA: TGTGCCAGCAGCTTGACAAGGGGAACCGGGGAGCTGTTTTTT

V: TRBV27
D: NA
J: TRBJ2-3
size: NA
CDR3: CASSLTGTASQNTQYF
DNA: TGTGCCAGCAGTTTAACCGGGACTGCAAGCCAGAATACGCAGTATTTT

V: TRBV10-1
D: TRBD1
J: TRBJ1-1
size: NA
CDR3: CASSANTDRGVEAFF
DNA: TGCGCCAGCAGCGCTAACACTGACAGGGGCGTTGAAGCTTTCTTT

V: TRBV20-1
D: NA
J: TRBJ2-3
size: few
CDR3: CSARDPAGGRTDTQYF
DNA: TGCAGTGCTAGAGATCCGGCAGGGGGGCGCACAGATACGCAGTATTTT

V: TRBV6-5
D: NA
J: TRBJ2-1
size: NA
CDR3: CASSYSGASSYNEQFF
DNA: TGTGCCAGCAGTTACAGCGGCGCCAGCTCCTACAATGAGCAGTTCTTC

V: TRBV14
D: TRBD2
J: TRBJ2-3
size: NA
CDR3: CASSVTAGGLTTQYF
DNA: TGTGCCAGCAGCGTCACGGCGGGGGGGCTGACTACGCAGTATTTT

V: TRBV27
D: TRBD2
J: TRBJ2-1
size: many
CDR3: CASSPSGSDNEQFF
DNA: TGTGCCAGCAGCCCCAGCGGGAGTGACAATGAGCAGTTCTTC

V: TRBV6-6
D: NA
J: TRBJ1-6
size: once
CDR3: CASRSGRGALGNSPLHF
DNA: TGTGCCAGCAGGAGCGGACGGGGGGCGCTGGGTAATTCACCTCTCCACTTT

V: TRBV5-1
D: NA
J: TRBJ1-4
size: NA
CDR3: CASSLAGGSEKLFF
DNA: TGCGCCAGCAGCTTGGCTGGGGGGTCTGAAAAACTGTTTTTT

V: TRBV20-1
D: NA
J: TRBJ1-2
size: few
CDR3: CSAPLGVDPNYGYTF
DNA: TGCAGTGCTCCCTTAGGGGTGGACCCTAACTATGGCTACACCTTC

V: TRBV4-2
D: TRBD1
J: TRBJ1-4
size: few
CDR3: CASSQDLTGDEKLFF
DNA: TGTGCCAGCAGCCAAGATTTGACAGGGGATGAAAAACTGTTTTTT

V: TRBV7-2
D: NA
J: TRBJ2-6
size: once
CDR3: CASSLLGGRGAGANVLTF
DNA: TGTGCCAGCAGCTTATTAGGAGGGAGGGGGGCCGGGGCCAACGTCCTGACTTTC

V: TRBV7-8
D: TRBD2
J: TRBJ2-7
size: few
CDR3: CASSREGLAGVSYEQYF
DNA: TGTGCCAGCAGTCGAGAGGGTCTAGCGGGTGTCTCCTACGAGCAGTACTTC

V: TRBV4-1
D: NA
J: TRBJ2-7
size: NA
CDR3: CASSHRGTAVGEQYF
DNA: TGCGCCAGCAGCCACCGGGGGACGGCCGTGGGAGAGCAGTACTTC

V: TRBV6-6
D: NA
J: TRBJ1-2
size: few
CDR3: CASSSLGAGRDHGYTF
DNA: TGTGCCAGCAGTTCACTTGGGGCCGGCAGGGACCATGGCTACACCTTC

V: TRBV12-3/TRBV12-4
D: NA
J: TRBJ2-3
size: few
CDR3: CASSLVPGEVDTQYF
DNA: TGTGCCAGCAGTTTAGTCCCGGGCGAGGTAGATACGCAGTATTTT

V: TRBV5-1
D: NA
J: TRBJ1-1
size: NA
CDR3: CASSSMRGSPNTEAFF
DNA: TGCGCCAGCAGCTCTATGCGGGGAAGCCCGAACACTGAAGCTTTCTTT

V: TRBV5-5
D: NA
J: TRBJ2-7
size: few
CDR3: CASSLGPSRVYEQYF
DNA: TGTGCCAGCAGCTTGGGACCCTCGAGGGTCTACGAGCAGTACTTC

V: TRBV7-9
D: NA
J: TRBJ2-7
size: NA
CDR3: CASSLGGVASEQYF
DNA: TGTGCCAGCAGCTTAGGGGGGGTCGCCTCCGAGCAGTACTTC

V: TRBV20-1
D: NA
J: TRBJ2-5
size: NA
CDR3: CSAIVSGEETQDF
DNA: TGCAGTGCTATCGTGAGCGGAGAAGAGACCCAGGACTTC

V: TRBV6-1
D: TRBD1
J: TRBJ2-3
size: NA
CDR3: CASSGRTGEDTQYF
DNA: TGTGCCAGCAGTGGACGAACAGGGGAGGATACGCAGTATTTT

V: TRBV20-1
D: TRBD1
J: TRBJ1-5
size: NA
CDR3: CSAGDRESNQPQHF
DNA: TGCAGTGCGGGAGACAGGGAAAGCAATCAGCCCCAGCATTTT

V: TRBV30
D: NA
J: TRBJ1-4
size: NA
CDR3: CACDFNEKLFF
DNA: TGTGCCTGTGACTTTAATGAAAAACTGTTTTTT

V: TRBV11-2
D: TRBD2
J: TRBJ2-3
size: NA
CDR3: CASSPLPGLAVTDTQYF
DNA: TGTGCCAGCAGCCCACTCCCGGGACTAGCGGTCACAGATACGCAGTATTTT

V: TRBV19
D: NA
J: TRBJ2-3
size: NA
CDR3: CASGERTDTQYF
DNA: TGTGCCAGTGGCGAGAGAACAGATACGCAGTATTTT

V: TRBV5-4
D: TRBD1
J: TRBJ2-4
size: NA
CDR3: CASSVQGVCGEQYF
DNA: TGTGCCAGCAGCGTGCAGGGGGTATGTGGGGAGCAGTACTTC

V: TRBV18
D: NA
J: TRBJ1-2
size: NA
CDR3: CASSPLPVNNYGYTF
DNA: TGTGCCAGCTCACCACTTCCCGTAAACAACTATGGCTACACCTTC

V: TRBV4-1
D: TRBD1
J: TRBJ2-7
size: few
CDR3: CASSQVMGTGIFYEQYF
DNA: TGCGCCAGCAGCCAAGTGATGGGGACAGGGATTTTCTACGAGCAGTACTTC

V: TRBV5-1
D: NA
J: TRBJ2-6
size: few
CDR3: CASREPGANVLTF
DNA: TGCGCCAGCAGGGAACCTGGGGCCAACGTCCTGACTTTC